One and the same sample provided the 27 T cell receptor beta chains below, sequenced in a study of T cell changes during pregnancy in multiple sclerosis. The protocol was immunoSEQ multiplex PCR, while the TCRdb copy is restricted to in-frame clones and leaves out a portion. The sample shows 70,000 to 95,000 clones, 90% to 95% of them seen only once. The sample was peripheral blood, taken in the first trimester of pregnancy. Receptor source: a female donor with multiple sclerosis, enrolled in a pregnancy study.

The gene calls are TRBV6-6 and TRBJ1-1, with 8 bases lining up with TRBD1. Germline V CDR1 and CDR2: MNHNY, SVGAGI (reference sequence). There are 16 residues in the CDR3. Unmatched junction bases numbered 8, after V lost 4 bases and J lost 1 base. In DNA, the CDR3 is TGTGCCAGCAGTTTCACAGGGGGAAGCAGGAACACTGAAGCTTTCTTT. Its protein is CASSFTGGSRNTEAFF.

CDR3 amino acids: CASSAEGARSQYF. CDR3 DNA: TGTGCCAGCAGCGCGGAGGGGGCGAGGTCCCAGTACTTC. The chain is built from TRBV14 and TRBJ2-5; D might be TRBD1 (7 bases). The CDR3 consists of 13 residues. CDR1 is SGHDN, CDR2 FVKESK, per germline. Trimming removed 5 bases at V and 9 bases at J, with 16 bases between.

This sequence joins TRBV7-6 and TRBJ1-1; no reliable D call. The germline V and J ends were trimmed by 5 bases and 7 bases, with 17 bases remaining between them. The CDR3 has 14 amino acids. Germline V gene lookup returns CDR1 SGHVS and CDR2 FNYEAQ. The CDR3 is CASSPFNSLSEAFF. The CDR3 DNA sequence: TGTGCCAGCAGCCCTTTCAACAGCCTAAGTGAAGCTTTCTTT.

The chain carries TRBV14 and TRBJ1-1, with no clear D. The germline gives CDR1 SGHDN, CDR2 FVKESK. Trimming cost V 4 bases and J 6 bases, with 18 bases left between them. This CDR3 has 15 amino acids. This chain's CDR3 is CASSLRSYFNAEAFF. The CDR3 DNA reads TGTGCCAGCAGCCTCCGTAGTTACTTTAACGCTGAAGCTTTCTTT.

This clone was observed once. The V call is TRBV7-9, the J call TRBJ2-7; 10 nucleotides line up with TRBD1. The CDR3 covers 15 residues. The junction had 8 bases not matched to a gene; V was cut back by 5 bases and J by 4 bases. CDR1 is SEHNR, CDR2 FQNEAQ, per germline (reference sequence). This chain's CDR3 is CASSPRDRGGYEQYF. CDR3 DNA sequence: TGTGCCAGCAGCCCAAGGGACAGGGGAGGGTACGAGCAGTACTTC.

The rearrangement links TRBV7-9 to TRBJ1-5, with D tentatively TRBD1 (6 bases). The V and J ends lost 5 bases and 4 bases respectively, with 12 bases between them. Looked up from germline, CDR1 is SEHNR and CDR2 is FQNEAQ (reference sequence). The CDR3 length is 14 residues. The CDR3: CASSVDSGNQPQHF. For the CDR3, the DNA is TGTGCCAGCAGCGTGGACAGCGGAAATCAGCCCCAGCATTTT.

The CDR3: CAITRGNTEAFF. The CDR3 DNA reads as TGTGCCATCACCCGAGGGAACACTGAAGCTTTCTTT. The V call is TRBV10-3, the J call TRBJ1-1; D is unclear. The ends were cut back, 7 bases at V and 1 base at J, with 7 bases in the middle. Germline lookup yields CDR1 ENHRY and CDR2 SYGVKD. The CDR3 has 12 amino acids.

This chain links TRBV6-1 with TRBJ1-5; maybe TRBD1 (5 bases). The germline CDR1 and CDR2 sequences are MNHNS and SASEGT. The CDR3 covers 14 residues. V was trimmed by 6 bases and J by 4 bases, leaving 13 bases between them. The CDR3 DNA follows: TGTGCCAGCAGCCACCACGACAGTAATCAGCCCCAGCATTTT. This codes for CASSHHDSNQPQHF.

The V gene is TRBV7-9, the J gene TRBJ2-7, with 7 bases matching TRBD1. The germline V gene encodes CDR1 SEHNR and CDR2 FQNEAQ (reference sequence). This CDR3 spans 13 amino acids. V shed 5 bases, J shed 5 bases, and the junction held 6 bases outside the gene matches. CDR3: CASSHPQGDEQYF. In DNA form, the CDR3 reads TGTGCCAGCAGCCACCCCCAGGGGGACGAGCAGTACTTC.

This chain uses TRBV29-1 with TRBJ2-5, with D possibly being TRBD1 (6 bases). The ends were cut back, 2 bases at V and 7 bases at J, with 20 bases in the middle. CDR3 length equals 15 residues. Germline V gene lookup returns CDR1 SQVTM and CDR2 ANQGSEA. DNA for the CDR3: TGCAGCGTTGAAACGGGACACGAGTCGGATCCGACCCAGTACTTC. This encodes CSVETGHESDPTQYF.

CDR3 sequence reads: CASSQVPTGNNYGYTF. The CDR3, as DNA: TGTGCCAGCAGCCAAGTTCCTACAGGGAATAACTATGGCTACACCTTC. The rearrangement links TRBV4-2 to TRBJ1-2, with D maybe TRBD1 (6 bases). From germline, CDR1 is LGHNA and CDR2 YNFKEQ. This CDR3 spans 16 amino acids. The ends were cut back, 1 base at V and 1 base at J, with 13 bases in the middle.

The rearrangement uses TRBV27 and TRBJ1-2; 8 nucleotides line up with TRBD1. Germline V gene data show CDR1 as MNHEY and CDR2 as SMNVEV (reference sequence). The ends lost 4 bases at V and 2 bases at J; junction bases unmatched: 6. CDR3 length equals 15 residues. In DNA form, the CDR3 reads TGTGCCAGCAGTTCCACCCGGACAGGGAACTATGGCTACACCTTC. Its translation is CASSSTRTGNYGYTF.

This clone is a singleton in its sample. For the CDR3, the DNA is TGTGCCAGCAGCCTCGGGACAGACCTCGCCTACAATGAGCAGTTCTTC. It encodes CASSLGTDLAYNEQFF. The chain is built from TRBV5-5 and TRBJ2-1, with 7 bases that match TRBD1. The CDR3 contains 16 residues. Trimming at V came to 4 bases and at J to 2 bases, leaving 9 bases not matched to a gene. CDR1 and CDR2 from the germline V gene are SGHKS and YYEKEE (reference sequence). The entire variable domain, with the rest obtained from reference TRBV5-5 and TRBJ2-1, is as follows: DAGVTQSPTHLIKTRGQQVTLRCSPISGHKSVSWYQQVLGQGPQFIFQYYEKEERGRGNFPDRFSARQFPNYSSELNVNALLLGDSALYLCASSLGTDLAYNEQFFGPGTRLTVL.

The chain has TRBV16 and TRBJ1-1; possibly TRBD1 for D (5 bases). The CDR3 is 15 residues long. Germline V gene lookup returns CDR1 KGHSY and CDR2 FQNENV. The V end lost 7 bases, the J end lost 0 bases, and 15 bases lay between the germline ends. CDR3 sequence reads: CASTPSGTLNTEAFF. The CDR3 DNA reads as TGTGCCAGCACCCCGTCCGGGACTTTGAACACTGAAGCTTTCTTT.

This clone was picked up a small number of times. The V and J genes are TRBV27 and TRBJ1-5; D is perhaps TRBD1 (5 bases). The CDR3 contains 14 residues. Germline CDR1 MNHEY, CDR2 SMNVEV (reference sequence). Trimming left V 2 bases short and J 5 bases short, with 10 bases between. This CDR3 reads CASSLTGGDQPQHF. The CDR3 DNA is TGTGCCAGCAGTTTAACGGGGGGGGATCAGCCCCAGCATTTT.

This clone showed up many times. This rearrangement joins TRBV27 to TRBJ1-1; D not certain. CDR3 length equals 12 residues. The germline V gene encodes CDR1 MNHEY and CDR2 SMNVEV (reference sequence). Trimming cost V 11 bases and J 0 bases, with 10 bases left between them. The CDR3 loop reads CAASNLNTEAFF. The CDR3 DNA reads TGTGCCGCTTCTAATCTGAACACTGAAGCTTTCTTT.

The V and J genes are TRBV5-1 and TRBJ1-2, with a tentative D call TRBD1 (5 bases). Germline CDR1 SGHRS, CDR2 YFSETQ. Trimming took off 5 bases at V and 7 bases at J, with 15 bases between the two ends. CDR3 length: 13 amino acids. The CDR3: CASRPEQVFGYTF. In DNA form, the CDR3 reads TGCGCCAGCAGACCTGAACAGGTTTTTGGCTACACCTTC.

The chain joins TRBV9 to TRBJ2-5; perhaps TRBD2 as D (6 bases). CDR1 SGDLS and CDR2 YYNGEE come from the germline V gene. The CDR3 consists of 16 residues. The V end was cut by 0 bases, the J end by 5 bases, with 17 bases between. The CDR3 is CASSVGAGLRGETQYF. CDR3 coding DNA: TGTGCCAGCAGCGTAGGGGCCGGGCTCCGGGGGGAGACCCAGTACTTC.

This rearrangement joins TRBV11-2 to TRBJ2-5, with D tentatively TRBD2 (6 bases). CDR1 is SGHAT, CDR2 FQNNGV, per germline. This CDR3 is built from 15 residues. Deletions cut 3 bases from V and 3 bases from J, with 14 bases between. The CDR3 nucleotides read TGTGCCAGCAGCTTCGGGCTAGCGACGAAAGAGACCCAGTACTTC. Protein: CASSFGLATKETQYF.

This chain joins TRBV18 and TRBJ1-4; no definite D call. This CDR3 has 16 amino acids. Per germline, CDR1 KGHSH and CDR2 LQKENI. Trimming shortened V by 2 bases and J by 7 bases, and 17 bases separated the two germline ends. The chain's CDR3 is CASSPISGNAGEKLFF. CDR3 in DNA: TGTGCCAGCTCACCAATCTCAGGCAACGCGGGTGAAAAACTGTTTTTT.

This clone was counted between two and nine times. This rearrangement joins TRBV30 to TRBJ1-6, with a tentative D call TRBD1 (6 bases). The CDR3 sequence is 12 residues long. Germline loops: CDR1 GTSNPN, CDR2 SVGIG (reference sequence). V was cut by 5 bases and J by 14 bases, with 16 bases left in between. CDR3 DNA: TGTGCCTGGGCTCCGAGGGGGAGATCCCTCCACTTT. This translates into CAWAPRGRSLHF.

The chain combines TRBV10-3 with TRBJ2-7; D unresolved. Germline CDR1 reads ENHRY; CDR2 reads SYGVKD. Trimming pared 3 bases from V and 6 bases from J, leaving 12 bases between. The CDR3 contains 13 residues. Written as DNA, the CDR3 is TGTGCCATCAGTGAATCTTACAGTTCCGAGCAGTACTTC. Amino acid sequence: CAISESYSSEQYF.

The V and J genes are TRBV11-2 and TRBJ2-7; 7 positions match TRBD1. After removal of 8 bases from V and 2 bases from J, the junction contained 12 bases not matched to a gene. Germline lookup yields CDR1 SGHAT and CDR2 FQNNGV. The CDR3 totals 15 residues. As DNA, the CDR3 is TGTGCCAGCTCATCCCTCAGGGGGACCACCTACGAGCAGTACTTC. This sequence encodes CASSSLRGTTYEQYF.

The V gene is TRBV11-2, the J gene TRBJ2-1, with D possibly TRBD1 on 6 matching bases. The V end lost 4 bases, the J end lost 6 bases, and 13 bases lay between the germline ends. The germline CDR1 and CDR2 sequences are SGHAT and FQNNGV. CDR3 length: 14 residues. The CDR3 region is CASSSTQTGNEQFF. CDR3 nucleotide sequence: TGTGCCAGCAGCTCTACGCAGACAGGCAATGAGCAGTTCTTC.

The rearrangement uses TRBV19 and TRBJ1-2; D perhaps matches TRBD1 (6 bases). Germline values: CDR1 LNHDA, CDR2 SQIVND (reference sequence). V gave up 3 bases and J gave up 1 base, with 15 bases separating them. The CDR3 has 16 amino acids. The CDR3: CASSIEDSGFNYGYTF. CDR3 coding DNA: TGTGCCAGTAGTATCGAGGACAGTGGATTTAACTATGGCTACACCTTC. Full variable domain (rest looked up from reference TRBV19 and TRBJ1-2): DGGITQSPKYLFRKEGQNVTLSCEQNLNHDAMYWYRQDPGQGLRLIYYSQIVNDFQKGDIAEGYSVSREKKESFPLTVTSAQKNPTAFYLCASSIEDSGFNYGYTFGSGTRLTVV.

This sequence joins TRBV5-6 and TRBJ1-6, with 7 bases identical to TRBD1. The CDR3 spans 16 residues. Germline V lookup: CDR1 SGHDT, CDR2 YYEEEE. With V trimmed by 1 base and J by 9 bases, 10 bases remained unmatched. In nucleotides, the CDR3 is TGTGCCAGCAGCTTGAACGCGGTCAGGGGGTTTTCACCCCTCCACTTT. It translates to CASSLNAVRGFSPLHF.

The chain joins TRBV20-1 to TRBJ2-1; perhaps TRBD1 as D (5 bases). The CDR3 runs to 11 residues. CDR1 and CDR2 from the germline V gene are DFQATT and SNEGSKA (reference sequence). V was trimmed by 6 bases and J by 4 bases, leaving 7 bases between them. The DNA of the CDR3 is TGCAGTGCCAACAGGTACAATGAGCAGTTCTTC. As protein: CSANRYNEQFF.